Sequencing of this T cell receptor beta chain was carried out in a study of T cell responses to AZD1222 COVID-19 vaccine. TCRdb's copy holds only in-frame clones and misses some; the assay was immunoSEQ multiplex PCR. The data show some 200,000 clones, with more than 85% seen just once and under 2% held by the top ten. The CDR3 covers 14 residues. With 2 bases clipped from V and 3 bases from J, the junction kept 4 bases outside the gene matches. The germline V gene encodes CDR1 MNHNS and CDR2 SASEGT. The V and J genes are TRBV6-1 and TRBJ2-7; 7 nucleotides match TRBD1. The source of this sequence is an adult who received the AZD1222 COVID-19 vaccine. The sequencing used peripheral blood, collected 28 days after the second AZD1222 dose. CDR3 sequence (DNA): TGTGCCAGCAGTGAAACGACAGGGAACTACGAGCAGTACTTC. This encodes CASSETTGNYEQYF.